This T cell receptor (beta chain) was obtained from a study of Graves' ophthalmopathy and Graves' hyperthyroidism. The CDR3 has 14 residues. Between the trimmed V and J ends, which lost 6 bases and 5 bases, there was a span of 16 bases. Germline loops: CDR1 SNHLY, CDR2 FYNNEI. Amplification from RNA transcripts yielded the TCR beta CDR3 regions. After a first-round RT-PCR with HTBI primers, a second-round multiplex PCR was run. TCRdb ran MiXCR on the multiplex PCR reads and lists one entry per CDR3 protein. The data contain around 1.1 million distinct CDR3 sequences, 35% to 45% of them singletons. The table lists this clonotype with a count of one.

The sequence was obtained from an adult man with Graves' hyperthyroidism. This rearrangement joins TRBV2 to TRBJ1-2; tentatively, D is TRBD1 (6 bases). Sequenced material: peripheral blood or thyroid tissue (not recorded which). The CDR3 spells CASRDWGLEYGYTF. CDR3 bases: TGTGCCAGCAGAGATTGGGGGCTGGAGTATGGCTACACCTTC.